This T cell receptor (beta chain) came from a study of blood T cell repertoires in COVID-19. As for the study in general: From the United States, Italy and Spain came samples of acute and convalescent COVID-19.

Authors' processing steps: Estimation of nucleated cell counts was performed using reference gene primer amplification. Generated by immunoSEQ multiplex PCR, the TCRdb table keeps only in-frame clones and is missing some. D and trimming come from the DNA, and the V and J calls and clone size come from that table. The sample gives 150,000 to 200,000 clones, around 80% of which show up once; 4.5% to 7.5% is in the top ten. Cohorts were determined from participant-reported clinical history. V was pared by 7 bases and J by 1 base, with 3 bases of the junction left unmatched. The CDR3 totals 13 residues. Germline CDR1 SGHRS, CDR2 YFSETQ.

The chain recombines TRBV5-1 with TRBJ2-3; 7 nucleotides agree with TRBD1. This sequence originates from a man in his forties or fifties who had recovered from COVID-19. The sample was PBMCs or T cells enriched from blood (not recorded which). The CDR3 sequence: CASLGQGTDTQYF. The CDR3 bases are TGCGCCAGCCTTGGACAGGGCACAGATACGCAGTATTTT. Full variable domain (remainder filled in from reference TRBV5-1 and TRBJ2-3): KAGVTQTPRYLIKTRGQQVTLSCSPISGHRSVSWYQQTPGQGLQFLFEYFSETQRNKGNFPGRFSGRQFSNSRSEMNVSTLELGDSALYLCASLGQGTDTQYFGPGTRLTVL.